These T cell receptor beta chains were read from a single sample in a study of T-cell memory formation after mild COVID-19. MiXCR, run by TCRdb on the 5' RACE reads, gives a single entry per CDR3 protein. The table has approximately 88,000 distinct CDR3 sequences, roughly 25% seen once. Sequenced: PBMCs or a T cell subset sorted from them (not recorded which). Source of these receptors: a man between 18 and 29 years old who had mild COVID-19 (a few samples of this study predate the infection). Cell type and time point are not known. Both conserved end residues are part of each CDR3. The D gene is left open where the match is weak. Size values are once, few and many counts, or a class for expanded clones, and some rows have none.

v_gene	d_gene	j_gene	abundance	CDR3nt	CDR3aa
TRBV7-6	-	TRBJ2-2	-	TGTGCCAGCAGCTTTGTATATACCGGGGAGCTGTTTTTT	CASSFVYTGELFF
TRBV12-3/TRBV12-4	-	TRBJ2-2	few	TGTGCCAGCAGTCCTAGCCGGAAGAGGGCGGACACCGGGGAGCTGTTTTTT	CASSPSRKRADTGELFF
TRBV27	TRBD1	TRBJ2-2	-	TGTGCCAGCAGTTCTATAACGACAGGACAGGGGGTTTCCGGGGAGCTGTTTTTT	CASSSITTGQGVSGELFF
TRBV29-1	-	TRBJ2-7	-	TGCAGCGTCAGGGTATCAGCCAACCGCTACGAGCAGTACTTC	CSVRVSANRYEQYF
TRBV9	TRBD2	TRBJ2-5	-	TGTGCCAGCAGTCCGAGCGGGGAGGGGCTAGAGACCCAGTACTTC	CASSPSGEGLETQYF
TRBV29-1	-	TRBJ2-1	few	TGCAGCGTTGAAACGGGGGCCAGCTCCTACAATGAGCAGTTCTTC	CSVETGASSYNEQFF
TRBV4-3	TRBD1	TRBJ2-2	many	TGCGCCAGCAGCCCAGACAGGGGTTCCGGGGAGCTGTTTTTT	CASSPDRGSGELFF
TRBV4-1	-	TRBJ2-1	few	TGCGCCAGCAGCCAAGAGGGGACTCCCCGGGGCCTCAACAATGAGCAGTTCTTC	CASSQEGTPRGLNNEQFF
TRBV7-8	TRBD1	TRBJ1-1	-	TGTGCCAGCAGCTCCCAAGGACAGGGCTGGCCTGAAGCTTTCTTT	CASSSQGQGWPEAFF
TRBV4-3	-	TRBJ1-3	few	TGCGCCAGCAGCCCGGGTGGAAACACCATATATTTT	CASSPGGNTIYF
TRBV12-3/TRBV12-4	-	TRBJ2-7	-	TGTGCCAGCAGTCCGGGACTGGACGTGGAGCAGTACTTC	CASSPGLDVEQYF
TRBV28	-	TRBJ2-1	once	TGTGCCAGCAGAGGCGGCTACAATGAGCAGTTCTTC	CASRGGYNEQFF
TRBV5-1	TRBD2	TRBJ2-3	-	TGCGCCAGCAGCGCCCGACTAGCGGGGATAAGTAGCACAGATACGCAGTATTTT	CASSARLAGISSTDTQYF
TRBV4-3	-	TRBJ1-3	few	TGCGCCAGCAGCCAAGACAGGGCGGACACCATATATTTT	CASSQDRADTIYF
TRBV7-6	-	TRBJ2-2	-	TGTGCCAGCAGACCCCCCCCAGGGGTTGGCACCGGGGAGCTGTTTTTT	CASRPPPGVGTGELFF
TRBV4-1	-	TRBJ2-1	-	TGCGCCAGCAGCCAAGATAGCGCAGCCCCGAATGCCTACAATGAGCAGTTCTTC	CASSQDSAAPNAYNEQFF
TRBV5-1	-	TRBJ2-1	-	TGCGCCAGCAGCTTGGCCGAGGGTCGGGAGCAGTTCTTC	CASSLAEGREQFF
TRBV4-1	-	TRBJ1-1	few	TGCGCCAGCAGCCAAGATCCATTTAGGACTGAAGCTTTCTTT	CASSQDPFRTEAFF
TRBV7-9	-	TRBJ2-1	few	TGTGCCAGCAGTAAGTCCGGACTTGCAATGGCCTACAATGAGCAGTTCTTC	CASSKSGLAMAYNEQFF
TRBV7-2	-	TRBJ2-7	-	TGTGCCAGCAGCTTAGGGTCCGGCGAGCAGTACTTC	CASSLGSGEQYF
TRBV19	TRBD1	TRBJ1-1	few	TGTGCCAGTAGTCCTTCCGGGACAGGGCGGACTGAAGCTTTCTTT	CASSPSGTGRTEAFF